The next 11 T cell receptor beta chains were all read from a single sample in a study of early T cells in non-severe SARS-CoV-2 infection. Via MiXCR, TCRdb re-called the 5' RACE reads, giving one row per CDR3 protein. The sample shows about 64,000 distinct CDR3 sequences, around 19% of them seen only once. Sequences were derived from whole blood, sampled at baseline. These receptors were taken from an adult who was a healthcare worker with PCR-confirmed SARS-CoV-2 infection or an uninfected control (not recorded which).

The chain employs TRBV18 and TRBJ2-3; the D is unclear. V was trimmed by 5 bases and J by 2 bases, leaving 14 bases between them. In germline, CDR1 is KGHSH, CDR2 LQKENI. This CDR3 has 15 residues. The CDR3 region has the DNA TGTGCCAGCTCAGAATACCCCGTAACCACAGATACGCAGTATTTT. This codes for CASSEYPVTTDTQYF.

V usage is TRBV7-9 and J usage is TRBJ1-2; possibly TRBD1 for D (6 bases). The CDR3 has 16 amino acids. Germline V gene data show CDR1 as SEHNR and CDR2 as FQNEAQ (reference sequence). With 1 base removed from V and 0 bases from J, the gap between germline ends came to 12 bases. In nucleotides, the CDR3 is TGTGCCAGCAGCTTAGTTAGGGGGATGGCTAACTATGGCTACACCTTC. This sequence encodes CASSLVRGMANYGYTF.

This clonotype was observed a handful of times. V usage is TRBV6-6 and J usage is TRBJ2-7; 8 bases agree with TRBD2. V lost 5 bases, J lost 2 bases, and 8 bases stayed unmatched. CDR1 is MNHNY, CDR2 SVGAGI, per germline (reference sequence). CDR3 length: 15 residues. In DNA form, the CDR3 reads TGTGCCAGCAGTAGACTAGCGCGGGGGACCTACGAGCAGTACTTC. Translated, it gives CASSRLARGTYEQYF.

The V gene is TRBV6-6, the J gene TRBJ1-1; D is ambiguous. V lost 0 bases, J lost 2 bases, and 16 bases lay in between. The CDR3 runs 17 residues. Germline V gives CDR1 MNHNY, CDR2 SVGAGI (reference sequence). The CDR3 loop is CASSYSIMGSDNTEAFF. In DNA form, the CDR3 reads TGTGCCAGCAGTTACTCGATTATGGGGAGCGATAACACTGAAGCTTTCTTT.

This chain links TRBV6-5 with TRBJ1-1; D unresolved. This CDR3 has 13 amino acids. Trimming pared 3 bases from V and 1 base from J, leaving 6 bases between. In germline, CDR1 is MNHEY, CDR2 SVGAGI. As DNA, the CDR3 is TGTGCCAGCAGTTATTGGGAGAACACTGAAGCTTTCTTT. Translated: CASSYWENTEAFF.

Only a few counts were recorded for this clonotype. This rearrangement joins TRBV12-3 or TRBV12-4 to TRBJ1-5; tentative D call: TRBD1 (5 bases). Trimming stripped 5 bases from V and 3 bases from J, with 11 bases between. There are 14 residues in the CDR3. The CDR3 DNA follows: TGTGCCAGCAGTACGGGACGGCTCAATCAGCCCCAGCATTTT. Translated: CASSTGRLNQPQHF.

V is TRBV7-2 and J is TRBJ2-1, with 7 positions matching TRBD2. The CDR3 sequence is 15 residues long. Losses at the gene ends were 5 bases for V and 3 bases for J; bases not matched to a gene: 7. Germline V lookup: CDR1 SGHTA, CDR2 FQGNSA. The CDR3 protein is CASSRREYDYNEQFF. The CDR3 DNA reads TGTGCCAGCAGCCGGCGGGAGTATGACTACAATGAGCAGTTCTTC.

This clonotype turned up a few times. DNA for the CDR3: TGTGCCAGCAGCGTAGAGGATGAGCAGTTCTTC. It encodes CASSVEDEQFF. The V and J genes are TRBV9 and TRBJ2-1; the D is unclear. Trimming removed 0 bases from V and 8 bases from J, with 3 bases in between. Germline V gene data show CDR1 as SGDLS and CDR2 as YYNGEE. The CDR3 covers 11 residues.

This clonotype was seen many times. This rearrangement joins TRBV6-6 to TRBJ1-2; the D is unclear. The CDR3 has 11 amino acids. V was cut by 6 bases and J by 5 bases, with 7 bases left in between. Germline V lookup: CDR1 MNHNY, CDR2 SVGAGI (reference sequence). The CDR3 DNA reads as TGTGCCAGCAGGGAAGGGTATGGCTACACCTTC. Encoded protein: CASREGYGYTF.

This clonotype appeared a few times. This chain joins TRBV20-1 and TRBJ1-6; D perhaps matches TRBD1 (6 bases). From germline, CDR1 is DFQATT and CDR2 SNEGSKA (reference sequence). CDR3 length: 14 residues. V shed 5 bases and J shed 5 bases, with 13 bases lying between them. The CDR3 reads CSALPGGHNSPLHF. DNA for the CDR3: TGCAGTGCTCTCCCCGGGGGCCATAATTCACCCCTCCACTTT.

V is TRBV6-6 and J is TRBJ2-3; 12 positions agree with TRBD2. Germline V gene sequence: CDR1 MNHNY, CDR2 SVGAGI (reference sequence). Losses at the gene ends were 0 bases for V and 6 bases for J; bases not matched to a gene: 4. This CDR3 has 16 amino acids. Written as DNA, the CDR3 is TGTGCCAGCAGTTACTCTGCAACTAGCGGGGGGGATACGCAGTATTTT. Translating gives CASSYSATSGGDTQYF.